Sequencing of this T cell receptor beta chain was carried out in a study of CD8 T cells in Susac syndrome (dated by TCRdb to between 2017 and 2020). Turning to the overall study: Of the Susac syndrome patients who were sequenced, eight were in clinical remission while 5 or 6 had clinically active disease. The study used repertoire sequencing to test whether antigen drove CD8+ T cell activation and differentiation in Susac syndrome. Susac syndrome patients were therapy-naive, on corticosteroids (some also receiving IVIg), or on IVIg alone at blood withdrawal. General findings and caveats noted by the study authors: In the CD4+ T cell repertoire of Susac syndrome patients, clonal expansion was not detected. The number of individuals in the TCR sequencing and HLA analysis was recognized as being relatively small.

Peripheral blood CD8+ and CD4+ T cells from healthy donors, Susac syndrome patients and multiple sclerosis patients were profiled by high-throughput TCR beta sequencing. Susac syndrome patients met recently defined diagnostic criteria for definite or probable disease. Bulk CD8+ and CD4+ T cells were purified by magnetic negative isolation, while CD8+ TEMRA cells were enriched using FACS. Blood was collected in EDTA tubes and processed within 24 hours, with PBMCs isolated through density gradient centrifugation. PBMCs intended for TCR sequencing were cryopreserved in liquid nitrogen and were subsequently thawed in a 37 degrees C water bath. The sorted or isolated CD4+, CD8+ and CD8+ TEMRA cells had a purity of 90% or higher. Turning to this clonotype: Its binding antigen is unknown. No much larger clone is present one base from it, and per-base qualities are unavailable.

V and J lose 3 bases and 1 base, and a span of 12 bases separates them. From its cysteine to its phenylalanine, the CDR3 spans 14 amino acids. CDR3 DNA only is kept here, 42 bases in frame from base 1. As encoded in the germline V gene (reference sequence), CDR1 is DFQATT while CDR2 is SNEGSKA. RNA was extracted using the RNeasy kit, and roughly 0.5 to 1 microgram was reverse transcribed with random hexamers. The immunoSEQ multiplex PCR assay, covering 54 Vbeta and 13 Jbeta segments, was used to amplify TCR beta CDR3 regions. To correct PCR amplification bias, a synthetic template baseline was used for both primer optimization and computational correction. The original pipeline was this. Reads were assigned to V, D and J genes according to IMGT and analyzed in immunoSEQ Analyzer, with only productive sequences retained. Clonality was calculated as one minus the Shannon entropy normalized by log2 of the number of productive unique sequences. For each patient and control, public and private clones were evaluated within the 100 most prevalent clones. Susac-specific clones were defined as absent from healthy and MS cohorts, 850 to 1,300 published viral clones and other ImmuneACCESS disease sequences. TCRdb reprocessing: public reads trimmed at Q25 with fastp, clones called with MiXCR, in-frame beta chains kept. All rows with the same CDR3 protein become a single entry with the most common DNA and genes. What appears here as the V and J calls and clone size reflects TCRdb's work, not the paper's. For this sample the table gives about 120,000 distinct CDR3 sequences, of which under 96% were detected only once. About 0.14% of the sample rests with the top ten.

Material: CD4+ T cells from PBMCs. This TCR derives from a human donor with Susac syndrome. The receptor chain draws on TRBV20-1 and TRBJ1-1; the D gene is perhaps TRBD1, on 5 matching bases. The CDR3 corresponds to CSASGPGRNTEAFF. In nucleotide form, the sequence is TGCAGTGCTAGTGGTCCAGGGAGGAACACTGAAGCTTTCTTT.